This TCR beta chain was profiled in a study of Graves' ophthalmopathy and Graves' hyperthyroidism. The CDR3 is made up of 16 amino acids. Per the germline V gene, CDR1 is SGHAT and CDR2 is FQNNGV. Trimming took off 1 base at V and 6 bases at J, with 18 bases between the two ends. Transcripts of RNA were the source for amplifying TCR beta CDR3 regions. HTBI-primed RT-PCR formed the first round, and a multiplex PCR formed the second. TCRdb re-derived calls from the multiplex PCR reads in MiXCR, one entry per CDR3 protein. The sample comprises 680,000 or so distinct CDR3 sequences, approximately 22% of which are singletons, and around 7% rests with the top ten. This clonotype was counted a few times.

The specimen was peripheral blood. The chain is built from TRBV11-2 and TRBJ1-1, with TRBD1 as a possible D gene (6 bases). The TCR originated in a woman aged 18-29 years with stable Graves' hyperthyroidism. Some clones in this sample may be carry-over from other donors' samples. CDR3 region: CASSLVGGRRVAEAFF. The CDR3 DNA sequence: TGTGCCAGCAGCTTAGTCGGGGGGCGAAGGGTGGCTGAAGCTTTCTTT.